Included here is one T cell receptor (beta chain) sequence, with context. Generated by immunoSEQ multiplex PCR, the TCRdb table keeps only in-frame clones and is missing some. This sample has under 700,000 clones, with roughly 95% found just once. The CDR3 covers 14 residues. CDR1 and CDR2 (germline): MGHRA, YSYEKL. V gave up 1 base and J gave up 6 bases, with 9 bases separating them. These data come from a study of shared clonotypes between healthy human individuals. Naive-designated CD8 cells lacked CD45RO, were positively enriched for CCR7, and omitted terminally differentiated effector memory CD45RA+ cells.

Material: naive CD8+ T cells sorted from blood. This chain joins TRBV4-1 and TRBJ2-2, with a possible D match to TRBD2 (5 bases). The origin of this receptor is a young woman in good health. CDR3 amino acids: CASSQGGRAGELFF. The DNA for the CDR3 is TGCGCCAGCAGCCAAGGAGGGCGGGCCGGGGAGCTGTTTTTT.